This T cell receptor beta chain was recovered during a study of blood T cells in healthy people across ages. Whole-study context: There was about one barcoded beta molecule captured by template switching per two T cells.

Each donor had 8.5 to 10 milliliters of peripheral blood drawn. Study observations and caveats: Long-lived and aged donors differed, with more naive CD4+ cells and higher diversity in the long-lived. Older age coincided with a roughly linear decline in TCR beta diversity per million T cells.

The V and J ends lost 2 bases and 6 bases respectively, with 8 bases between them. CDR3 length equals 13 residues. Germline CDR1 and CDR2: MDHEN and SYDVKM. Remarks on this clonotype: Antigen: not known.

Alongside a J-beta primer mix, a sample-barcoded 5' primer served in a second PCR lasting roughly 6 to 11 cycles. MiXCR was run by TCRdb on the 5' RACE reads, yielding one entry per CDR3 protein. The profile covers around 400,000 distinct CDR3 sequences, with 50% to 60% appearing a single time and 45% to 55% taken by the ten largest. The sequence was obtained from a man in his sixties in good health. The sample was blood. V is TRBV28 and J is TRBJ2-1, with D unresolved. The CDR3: CASSLGITNEQFF. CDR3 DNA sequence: TGTGCCAGCAGTTTAGGGATCACCAATGAGCAGTTCTTC.